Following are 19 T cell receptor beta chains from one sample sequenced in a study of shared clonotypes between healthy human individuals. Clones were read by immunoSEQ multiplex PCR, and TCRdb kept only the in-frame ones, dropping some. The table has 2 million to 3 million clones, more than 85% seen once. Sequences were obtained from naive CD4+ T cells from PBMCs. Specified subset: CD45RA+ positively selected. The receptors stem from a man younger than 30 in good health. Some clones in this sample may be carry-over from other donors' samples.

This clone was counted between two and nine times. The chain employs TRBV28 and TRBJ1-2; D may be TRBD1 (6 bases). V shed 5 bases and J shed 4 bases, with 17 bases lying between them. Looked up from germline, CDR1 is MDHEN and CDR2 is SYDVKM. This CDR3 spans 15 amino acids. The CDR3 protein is CASSTSGTPVYGYTF. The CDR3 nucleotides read TGTGCCAGCAGTACTTCCGGGACACCGGTCTATGGCTACACCTTC.

CDR3 coding DNA: TGTGCCAGCAGTTCCCTGACAGGGGTTGGCTACACCTTC. This translates into CASSSLTGVGYTF. The chain carries TRBV28 and TRBJ1-2; 8 bases match TRBD1. The CDR3 is made up of 13 amino acids. CDR1 and CDR2 from the germline V gene are MDHEN and SYDVKM. Unmatched junction bases numbered 5, after V lost 4 bases and J lost 7 bases.

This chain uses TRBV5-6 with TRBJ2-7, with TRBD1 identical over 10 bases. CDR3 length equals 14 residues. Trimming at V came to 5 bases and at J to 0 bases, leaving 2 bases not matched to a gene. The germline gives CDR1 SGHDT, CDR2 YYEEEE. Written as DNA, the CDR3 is TGTGCCAGCAGGCGGACAGGGGGCTCCTACGAGCAGTACTTC. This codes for CASRRTGGSYEQYF.

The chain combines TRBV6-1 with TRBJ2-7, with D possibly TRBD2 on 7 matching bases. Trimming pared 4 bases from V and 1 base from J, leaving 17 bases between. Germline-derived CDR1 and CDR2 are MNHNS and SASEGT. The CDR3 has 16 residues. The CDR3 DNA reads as TGTGCCAGCAGTGTTGGGGGGGCGGAGTGGTCCTACGAGCAGTACTTC. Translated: CASSVGGAEWSYEQYF.

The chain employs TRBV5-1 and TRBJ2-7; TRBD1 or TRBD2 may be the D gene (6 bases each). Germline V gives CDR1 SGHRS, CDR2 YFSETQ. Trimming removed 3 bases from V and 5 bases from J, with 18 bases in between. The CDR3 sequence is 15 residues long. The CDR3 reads CASSSRWGAEDEQYF. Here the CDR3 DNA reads TGCGCCAGCAGCTCCCGCTGGGGGGCCGAGGACGAGCAGTACTTC.

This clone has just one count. The CDR3 region is CSVGSETQYF. The CDR3 DNA follows: TGCAGCGTCGGATCAGAGACCCAGTACTTC. The chain uses TRBV29-1 and TRBJ2-5; D gene unclear. The CDR3 contains 10 residues. CDR1 and CDR2 from the germline V gene are SQVTM and ANQGSEA. V lost 6 bases to trimming and J lost 4 bases, with 6 bases between them.

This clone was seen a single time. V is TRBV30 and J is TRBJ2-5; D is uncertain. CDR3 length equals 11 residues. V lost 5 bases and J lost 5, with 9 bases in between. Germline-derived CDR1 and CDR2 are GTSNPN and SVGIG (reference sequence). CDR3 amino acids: CAWARMETQYF. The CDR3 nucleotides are TGTGCCTGGGCTAGGATGGAGACCCAGTACTTC.

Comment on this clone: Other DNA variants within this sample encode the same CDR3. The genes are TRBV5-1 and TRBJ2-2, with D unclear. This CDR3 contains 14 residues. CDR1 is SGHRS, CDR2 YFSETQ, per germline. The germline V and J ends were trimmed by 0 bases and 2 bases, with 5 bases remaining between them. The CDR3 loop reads CASSLEGNTGELFF. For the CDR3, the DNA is TGCGCCAGCAGCTTGGAGGGTAACACCGGGGAGCTGTTTTTT.

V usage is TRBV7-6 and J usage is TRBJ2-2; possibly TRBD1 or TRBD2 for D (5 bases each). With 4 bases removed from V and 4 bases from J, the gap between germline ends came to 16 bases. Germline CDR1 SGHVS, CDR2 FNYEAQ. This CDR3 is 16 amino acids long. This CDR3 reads CASSSPGPMITGELFF. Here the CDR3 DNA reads TGTGCCAGCAGCTCCCCGGGACCAATGATCACCGGGGAGCTGTTTTTT.

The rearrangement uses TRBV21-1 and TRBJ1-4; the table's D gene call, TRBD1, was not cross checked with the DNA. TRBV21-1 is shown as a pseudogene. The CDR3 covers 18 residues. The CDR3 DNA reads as TGTGCCAGCAGCACTGGTCCTGGACAGGGGGGTGAGGGTGAAAAACTGTTTTTT. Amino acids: CASSTGPGQGGEGEKLFF.

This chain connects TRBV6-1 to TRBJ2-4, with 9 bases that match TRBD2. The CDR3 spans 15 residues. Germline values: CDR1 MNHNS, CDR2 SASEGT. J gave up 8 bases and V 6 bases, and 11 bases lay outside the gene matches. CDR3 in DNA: TGTGCCAGCAGGTATAGCGGGAGAGTTGATGACATTCAGTACTTC. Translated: CASRYSGRVDDIQYF.

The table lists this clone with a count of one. The CDR3 nucleotides are TGTGCCTGGAGTGCCACGATACTAACCCCATTGGAGACCCAGTACTTC. As protein: CAWSATILTPLETQYF. The chain recombines TRBV30 with TRBJ2-5, with unresolved D. Looked up from germline, CDR1 is GTSNPN and CDR2 is SVGIG (reference sequence). Trimming took off 1 base at V and 5 bases at J, with 20 bases between the two ends. The CDR3 is 16 residues long.

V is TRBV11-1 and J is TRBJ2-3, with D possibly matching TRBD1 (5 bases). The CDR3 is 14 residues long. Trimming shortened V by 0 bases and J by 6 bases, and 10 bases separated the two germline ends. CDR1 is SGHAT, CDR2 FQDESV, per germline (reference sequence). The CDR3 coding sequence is TGTGCCAGCAGCTTAGCCCCGAAGGGGGATACGCAGTATTTT. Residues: CASSLAPKGDTQYF.

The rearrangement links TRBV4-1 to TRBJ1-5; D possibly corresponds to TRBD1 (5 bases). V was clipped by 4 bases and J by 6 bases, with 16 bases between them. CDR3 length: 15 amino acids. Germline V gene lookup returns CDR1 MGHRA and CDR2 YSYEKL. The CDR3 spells CASSRDFQGGQPQHF. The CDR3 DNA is TGCGCCAGCAGCCGAGATTTTCAGGGCGGTCAGCCCCAGCATTTT.

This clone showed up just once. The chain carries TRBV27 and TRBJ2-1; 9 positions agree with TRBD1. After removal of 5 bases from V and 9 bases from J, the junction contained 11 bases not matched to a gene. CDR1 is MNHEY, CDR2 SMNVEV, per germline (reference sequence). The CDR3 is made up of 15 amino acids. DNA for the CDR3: TGTGCCAGCAGTCAGAGACAGGGGGTTTGGGGTGAGCAGTTCTTC. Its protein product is CASSQRQGVWGEQFF.

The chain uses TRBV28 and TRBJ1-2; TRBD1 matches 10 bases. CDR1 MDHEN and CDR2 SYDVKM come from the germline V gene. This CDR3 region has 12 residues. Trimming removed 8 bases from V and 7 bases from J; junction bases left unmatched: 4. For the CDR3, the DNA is TGTGCCAGCCTCAGGACAGGGGGTGGCTACACCTTC. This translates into CASLRTGGGYTF.

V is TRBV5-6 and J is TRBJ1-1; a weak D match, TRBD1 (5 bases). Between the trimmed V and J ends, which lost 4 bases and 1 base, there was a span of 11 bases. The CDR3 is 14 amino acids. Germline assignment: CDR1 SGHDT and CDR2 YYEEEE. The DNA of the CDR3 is TGTGCCAGCAGCCCGCGGGGCCAGAACACTGAAGCTTTCTTT. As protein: CASSPRGQNTEAFF. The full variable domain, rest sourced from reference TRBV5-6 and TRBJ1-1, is DAGVTQSPTHLIKTRGQQVTLRCSPKSGHDTVSWYQQALGQGPQFIFQYYEEEERQRGNFPDRFSGHQFPNYSSELNVNALLLGDSALYLCASSPRGQNTEAFFGQGTRLTVV.

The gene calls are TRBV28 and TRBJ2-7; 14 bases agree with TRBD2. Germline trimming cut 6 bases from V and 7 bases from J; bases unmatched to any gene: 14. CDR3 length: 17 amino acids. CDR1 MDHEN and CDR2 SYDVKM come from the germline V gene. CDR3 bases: TGTGCCAGCAGCCAGAGGGTGGGACTAGCGGGAGCGGGAGAGCAGTACTTC. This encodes CASSQRVGLAGAGEQYF. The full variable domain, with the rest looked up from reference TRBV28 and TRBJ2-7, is DVKVTQSSRYLVKRTGEKVFLECVQDMDHENMFWYRQDPGLGLRLIYFSYDVKMKEKGDIPEGYSVSREKKERFSLILESASTNQTSMYLCASSQRVGLAGAGEQYFGPGTRLTVT.

The CDR3 region is CASTPLGAVSFLQPQHF. Here the CDR3 DNA reads TGTGCCAGTACCCCATTAGGGGCGGTATCATTCCTTCAGCCCCAGCATTTT. J is TRBJ1-5 and V is TRBV19, with D possibly being TRBD1 (5 bases). Germline CDR1 LNHDA, CDR2 SQIVND (reference sequence). This CDR3 comprises 17 residues. V was clipped by 7 bases and J by 6 bases, with 25 bases between them.